These 23 T cell receptor beta chains originate from one sample sequenced in a study of cytomegalovirus exposure and HLA in healthy donors. PCR amplification relied on 60 Vbeta primers (plus 13 Jbeta primers). The table came from immunoSEQ multiplex PCR; TCRdb's copy has only in-frame clones and leaves some out. In the table there are fewer than 200,000 clones, over 75% of which are singletons. The material sequenced was PBMCs. The receptors derive from a woman aged 45-65 years in good health and CMV-seronegative.

The V and J genes are TRBV7-8 and TRBJ1-1; D gene uncertain. Germline V CDR1 and CDR2: SGHVS, FQNEAQ. This CDR3 comprises 12 residues. V gave up 3 bases and J gave up 0 bases, with 2 bases separating them. The CDR3 protein is CASSFVNTEAFF. Here the CDR3 DNA reads TGTGCCAGCAGCTTCGTGAACACTGAAGCTTTCTTT.

The gene calls are TRBV2 and TRBJ2-7, with D tentatively TRBD1 (5 bases). The germline gives CDR1 SNHLY, CDR2 FYNNEI. Trimming took 6 bases from V and 0 from J, leaving 18 bases between them. The length of the CDR3 is 16 residues. Written as DNA, the CDR3 is TGTGCCAGCAGGGAACCTCTCGACAGAAACTCCTACGAGCAGTACTTC. Amino acid sequence: CASREPLDRNSYEQYF.

This chain links TRBV5-1 with TRBJ2-7; TRBD1 is a possible D gene (7 bases). Germline lookup yields CDR1 SGHRS and CDR2 YFSETQ. The germline V and J ends were trimmed by 0 bases and 6 bases, with 16 bases remaining between them. This CDR3 contains 15 residues. CDR3 nucleotide sequence: TGCGCCAGCAGCTTGGGTGGGACAGAAGCGGGCGAGCAGTACTTC. Protein: CASSLGGTEAGEQYF.

V gene TRBV28 combines with J gene TRBJ1-2; D gene ambiguous. V lost 6 bases to trimming and J lost 5 bases, with 19 bases between them. The CDR3 has 15 amino acids. Germline loops: CDR1 MDHEN, CDR2 SYDVKM. DNA of the CDR3: TGTGCCAGCAGCCACGTCCACAGCACCCGATATGGCTACACCTTC. This encodes CASSHVHSTRYGYTF.

The chain carries TRBV5-1 and TRBJ1-4, with D possibly being TRBD1 (5 bases). Germline V lookup: CDR1 SGHRS, CDR2 YFSETQ. V was clipped by 1 base and J by 7 bases, with 17 bases between them. This CDR3 has 16 amino acids. The CDR3 sequence is CASSLSPVQGGEKLFF. The CDR3 DNA reads as TGCGCCAGCAGCTTGTCACCAGTCCAGGGCGGTGAAAAACTGTTTTTT.

This chain connects TRBV9 to TRBJ2-5; the D gene is possibly TRBD2 (5 bases). Trimming left V 5 bases short and J 5 bases short, with 10 bases between. CDR1 and CDR2 from the germline V gene are SGDLS and YYNGEE. This CDR3 has 12 amino acids. The CDR3 nucleotides read TGTGCCAGCAGGGGGAGCGAGGAGACCCAGTACTTC. This gives the protein CASRGSEETQYF.

V is TRBV28 and J is TRBJ2-5, with D tentatively TRBD2 (6 bases). The ends were cut back, 2 bases at V and 1 base at J, with 11 bases in the middle. In germline, CDR1 is MDHEN, CDR2 SYDVKM. The CDR3 runs 15 residues. CDR3 coding DNA: TGTGCCAGCAGTTTAGGGGGGAGGATCCAAGAGACCCAGTACTTC. It encodes CASSLGGRIQETQYF.

V and J are TRBV6-1 and TRBJ1-3; 9 nucleotides match TRBD1. CDR1 and CDR2 from the germline V gene are MNHNS and SASEGT. This CDR3 has 16 amino acids. V gave up 0 bases and J gave up 3 bases; unmatched junction bases: 3. In DNA, the CDR3 is TGTGCCAGCAGTGAAGCGGGACAGGGTGGTGGAAACACCATATATTTT. Its protein product is CASSEAGQGGGNTIYF.

This sequence joins TRBV19 and TRBJ1-5; tentative D call: TRBD1 (6 bases). Per the germline V gene, CDR1 is LNHDA and CDR2 is SQIVND (reference sequence). CDR3 size: 13 residues. Trimming pared 10 bases from V and 2 bases from J, leaving 12 bases between. CDR3 nucleotide sequence: TGTGCCATCTCGGACAGACGCAATCAGCCCCAGCATTTT. This codes for CAISDRRNQPQHF.

This clone showed up just a few times. The chain couples TRBV30 to TRBJ1-2; no definite D call. Germline assignment: CDR1 GTSNPN and CDR2 SVGIG (reference sequence). The CDR3 consists of 15 residues. V was trimmed by 3 bases and J by 0 bases, leaving 14 bases between them. The CDR3, as DNA: TGTGCCTGGAGAAGACCGGGAGCAACTAACTATGGCTACACCTTC. Translating it yields CAWRRPGATNYGYTF.

Here the CDR3 DNA reads TGTGCCAGCAGCGAGGAGACAGGGGGGAACACTGAAGCTTTCTTT. Residues: CASSEETGGNTEAFF. This chain links TRBV7-9 with TRBJ1-1, with TRBD1 matching 9 bases. The V gene end was trimmed by 5 bases and the J gene end by 1 base; junction bases not matched to a gene: 5. CDR3 length: 15 residues. Germline V gives CDR1 SEHNR, CDR2 FQNEAQ (reference sequence).

The chain employs TRBV5-4 and TRBJ2-7; 10 bases match TRBD1. With 0 bases clipped from V and 10 bases from J, the junction kept 7 bases outside the gene matches. The CDR3 has 14 residues. CDR1 SGHNT and CDR2 YYREEE come from the germline V gene (reference sequence). CDR3 nucleotide sequence: TGTGCCAGCAGCTTGGGGGGACAGGGGTCTGGCCAGTACTTC. Amino acids: CASSLGGQGSGQYF.

V gene TRBV5-6 combines with J gene TRBJ1-2, with D possibly TRBD1 on 6 matching bases. Trimming removed 5 bases at V and 4 bases at J, with 12 bases between. Germline loops: CDR1 SGHDT, CDR2 YYEEEE. The CDR3 extends over 13 amino acids. The CDR3: CASRQQGGYGYTF. CDR3 coding DNA: TGTGCCAGCAGGCAACAGGGCGGCTATGGCTACACCTTC.

V gene TRBV4-3 combines with J gene TRBJ2-1; D unclear. CDR1 is LGHNA and CDR2 is YSLEER in the germline V gene. With 0 bases removed from V and 9 bases from J, the gap between germline ends came to 18 bases. This CDR3 region has 16 residues. CDR3 protein: CASSQDLRGIPSEQFF. CDR3 sequence (DNA): TGCGCCAGCAGCCAAGATTTAAGAGGTATACCCAGTGAGCAGTTCTTC.

About this clone: One junction end disagrees with the germline gene, perhaps due to a read error. The CDR3 bases are TGCGCCAGCAGCTTGGCCACGGGAAGCACCATATATTTT. It yields the protein CASSLATGSTIYF. The J gene is TRBJ1-3, the V gene TRBV5-1; D is uncertain. The CDR3 length is 13 residues. Germline CDR1 is SGHRS and CDR2 is YFSETQ.

This chain joins TRBV7-2 and TRBJ1-2; TRBD1 agrees at 7 bases. Germline trimming cut 2 bases from V and 2 bases from J; bases unmatched to any gene: 8. Germline-derived CDR1 and CDR2 are SGHTA and FQGNSA. The CDR3 length is 16 residues. CDR3 region: CASSLNGDSHNYGYTF. As DNA, the CDR3 is TGTGCCAGCAGCTTAAATGGGGACAGCCACAACTATGGCTACACCTTC.

V gene TRBV7-9 combines with J gene TRBJ2-1; 13 nucleotides agree with TRBD2. This CDR3 spans 19 amino acids. Germline CDR1 is SEHNR and CDR2 is FQNEAQ (reference sequence). Unmatched junction bases numbered 7, after V lost 2 bases and J lost 0 bases. The CDR3 nucleotides read TGTGCCAGCAGCTTATTTTTCGGGACTAGCGGGGCCTCCTACAATGAGCAGTTCTTC. Protein sequence: CASSLFFGTSGASYNEQFF.

This chain joins TRBV27 and TRBJ1-5; 10 bases line up with TRBD1. The J segment lost 2 bases and the V segment lost 8 bases, leaving 6 bases of the junction unmatched. This CDR3 region has 15 residues. Germline V gene lookup returns CDR1 MNHEY and CDR2 SMNVEV (reference sequence). The CDR3 sequence is CASGAGTGGNQPQHF. Here the CDR3 DNA reads TGTGCCAGCGGGGCTGGGACAGGGGGCAATCAGCCCCAGCATTTT.

With regard to this clone: Sequence at one end of the junction differs from germline and may be a read error. The CDR3 is CASSRTGQAYDYTF. CDR3 nucleotide sequence: TGCGCCAGCAGCAGGACGGGACAGGCCTATGACTACACCTTC. V and J are TRBV5-1 and TRBJ1-2; 8 bases are a match to TRBD1. There are 14 residues in the CDR3. The germline V gene has CDR1 SGHRS and CDR2 YFSETQ.

This chain uses TRBV7-3 with TRBJ2-7, with 10 bases that match TRBD2. Per germline, CDR1 SGHTA and CDR2 FQGTGA. CDR3 length equals 16 residues. V was pared by 10 bases and J by 4 bases, with 16 bases of the junction left unmatched. Here the CDR3 reads CAIGSPKREGGYEQYF. CDR3 nucleotide sequence: TGTGCCATCGGCTCCCCCAAGCGGGAGGGCGGGTACGAGCAGTACTTC.

The rearrangement joins TRBV9 to TRBJ2-7; D might be TRBD1 (7 bases). CDR3 length equals 11 residues. Germline V gene lookup returns CDR1 SGDLS and CDR2 YYNGEE. The V and J ends lost 3 bases and 7 bases respectively, with 8 bases between them. The CDR3 protein is CASSAGGEQYF. CDR3 in DNA: TGTGCCAGCAGCGCAGGGGGGGAGCAGTACTTC.

The chain joins TRBV19 to TRBJ1-1; TRBD1 agrees at 9 bases. The CDR3 sequence is 15 residues long. Germline CDR1 reads LNHDA; CDR2 reads SQIVND (reference sequence). V lost 6 bases and J lost 5; bases outside the gene matches: 10. The CDR3 nucleotides are TGTGCCAGTAGACGGATACGGACAGGGGATACTGAAGCTTTCTTT. Translation: CASRRIRTGDTEAFF.

The V gene is TRBV5-1, the J gene TRBJ1-4; D not resolved. Germline CDR1 is SGHRS and CDR2 is YFSETQ. V was shortened by 4 bases and J by 8 bases, with 12 bases between the two germline ends. The CDR3 covers 13 residues. As DNA, the CDR3 is TGCGCCAGCAGCCCAGGTCCCGGCGAAAAACTGTTTTTT. Its protein is CASSPGPGEKLFF.